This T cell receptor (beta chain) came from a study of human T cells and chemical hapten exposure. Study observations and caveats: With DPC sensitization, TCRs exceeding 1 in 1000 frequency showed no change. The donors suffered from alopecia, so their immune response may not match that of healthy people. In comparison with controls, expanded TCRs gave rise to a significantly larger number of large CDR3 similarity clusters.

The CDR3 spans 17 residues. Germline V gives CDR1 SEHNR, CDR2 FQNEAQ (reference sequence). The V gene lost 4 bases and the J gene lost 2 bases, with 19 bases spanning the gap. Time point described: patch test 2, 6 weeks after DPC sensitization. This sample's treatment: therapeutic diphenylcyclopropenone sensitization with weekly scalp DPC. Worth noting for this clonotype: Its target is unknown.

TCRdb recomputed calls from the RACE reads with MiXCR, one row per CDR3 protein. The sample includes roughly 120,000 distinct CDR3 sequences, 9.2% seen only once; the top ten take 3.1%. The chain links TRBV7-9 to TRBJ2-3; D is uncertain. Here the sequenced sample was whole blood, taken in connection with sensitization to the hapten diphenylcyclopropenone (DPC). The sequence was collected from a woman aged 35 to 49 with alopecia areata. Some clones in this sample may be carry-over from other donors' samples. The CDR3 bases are TGTGCCAGCAGCTCCGTCGCCAGAACGATTTCCACAGATACGCAGTATTTT. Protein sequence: CASSSVARTISTDTQYF.